This T cell receptor beta chain originates from a study of cytomegalovirus exposure and HLA in healthy donors. Study-level background: From HLA-typed donors, an early data release held tens of millions of unique TCRs.

PCR used 60 Vbeta primers and 13 Jbeta primers. Profiling relied on immunoSEQ multiplex PCR, and the TCRdb table lists in-frame clones only, not all of them. The sample lists approximately 160,000 clones, about three fifths seen once, with under 3% in the top ten. Germline assignment: CDR1 SNHLY and CDR2 FYNNEI. This CDR3 spans 12 amino acids. The V gene lost 3 bases and the J gene lost 6 bases, with 8 bases spanning the gap. The V gene is TRBV2, the J gene TRBJ1-2; D unclear. The receptor was derived from a woman in her thirties in good health and CMV-seropositive. Input material: PBMCs. CDR3: CASSDFTDGYTF. The CDR3 bases are TGTGCCAGCAGTGATTTTACGGATGGCTACACCTTC.